One and the same sample provided the 28 T cell receptor beta chains below, sequenced in a study of post-analysis software for immune sequencing data (dated by TCRdb to about 2015). Broader findings and caveats from the paper: About 5 TRBV segments, including TRBV5-6, TRBV5-1 and TRBV20-1, were significantly more frequent in patients than controls.

The library was produced with PCR. TCRdb names Illumina HiSeq 2500 as the instrument used. Unique molecular identifiers were incorporated into TCR beta cDNA libraries to reduce PCR and sequencing biases. TCRdb ran its own pipeline on the public reads, namely fastp trimming at Q25 and MiXCR clone calling, and kept in-frame beta chains. Each CDR3 protein appears once, grouped with its most common genes and DNA. This sample comprises under 650,000 distinct CDR3 sequences, around 47% of them detected only once. The ten largest clonotypes hold about 1.5% of the sample. These receptors have no identified antigens. The sequenced sample was blood. The receptors were sampled from a girl aged 10-17 years with multiple sclerosis.

V is TRBV12-3 or TRBV12-4 and J is TRBJ1-2, with D maybe TRBD1 (5 bases). There are 14 residues in the CDR3. V was clipped by 6 bases and J by 4 bases, with 15 bases between them. The CDR3 nucleotides are TGTGCCAGCAGCCTCGGGGGAGTCGGCTATGGCTACACCTTC. This sequence encodes CASSLGGVGYGYTF.

This clonotype appeared many times. The gene calls are TRBV6-1 and TRBJ2-5; 10 bases map to TRBD2. This CDR3 is built from 15 residues. V gave up 4 bases and J gave up 1 base; unmatched junction bases: 3. Germline CDR1 MNHNS, CDR2 SASEGT. The CDR3 nucleotides are TGTGCCAGCAGTGGTCTAGCGGGAGCCCAAGAGACCCAGTACTTC. Protein: CASSGLAGAQETQYF.

The V and J genes are TRBV7-9 and TRBJ1-1; 7 bases map to TRBD1. The length of the CDR3 is 15 residues. V trimming: 3 bases; J trimming: 2 bases; junction bases outside the gene matches: 6. Per germline, CDR1 SEHNR and CDR2 FQNEAQ (reference sequence). The CDR3 loop is CASSFTGVLNTEAFF. The CDR3 DNA follows: TGTGCCAGCAGCTTCACAGGGGTTTTAAACACTGAAGCTTTCTTT.

The chain is built from TRBV12-3 or TRBV12-4 and TRBJ2-7; 8 bases agree with TRBD1. The CDR3 sequence is 14 residues long. Trimming at V came to 7 bases and at J to 5 bases, leaving 10 bases not matched to a gene. CDR3 sequence reads: CASKFRTGKHEQYF. CDR3 sequence (DNA): TGTGCCAGCAAGTTCAGGACAGGGAAGCACGAGCAGTACTTC.

The CDR3 reads CASSLWGRADTDTQYF. CDR3 coding DNA: TGTGCCAGCAGTTTATGGGGGAGGGCAGACACAGATACGCAGTATTTT. This chain joins TRBV12-3 or TRBV12-4 and TRBJ2-3, with 7 bases matching TRBD2. V dropped 2 bases and J dropped 2; count of bases not matched to a gene: 7. The CDR3 extends over 16 amino acids.

This clonotype was seen a few times. The chain couples TRBV6-6 to TRBJ2-4, with 8 bases identical to TRBD1. The J call may be faulty, since TRBJ2-7 better matches the DNA end. Looked up from germline, CDR1 is MNHNY and CDR2 is SVGAGI (reference sequence). CDR3 size: 14 residues. CDR3 sequence reads: CASREPWGTGEQYF. The CDR3 DNA reads as TGTGCCAGCAGGGAACCGTGGGGGACAGGCGAGCAGTACTTC.

There are a few counts of this clonotype. This sequence joins TRBV5-5 and TRBJ2-1; D may correspond to TRBD1 or TRBD2 (5 bases each). This CDR3 has 17 amino acids. V gave up 3 bases and J gave up 5 bases, with 21 bases separating them. Germline V gene sequence: CDR1 SGHKS, CDR2 YYEKEE (reference sequence). CDR3 DNA sequence: TGTGCCAGCAGCTCGTTTCCTCGGGGCCCTTCGGACAATGAGCAGTTCTTC. It translates to CASSSFPRGPSDNEQFF.

The rearrangement uses TRBV12-3 or TRBV12-4 and TRBJ2-3; 9 bases line up with TRBD2. CDR3 length: 14 amino acids. Germline trimming cut 6 bases from V and 3 bases from J; bases unmatched to any gene: 4. CDR3 nucleotide sequence: TGTGCCAGCAGCTCTAGCGGGATTACAGATACGCAGTATTTT. Its protein is CASSSSGITDTQYF.

The gene calls are TRBV3-1 and TRBJ1-1; 8 positions match TRBD1. V dropped 1 base and J dropped 1; count of bases not matched to a gene: 5. CDR3 size: 16 residues. The germline V gene encodes CDR1 LGHDT and CDR2 YNNKEL (reference sequence). In DNA, the CDR3 is TGTGCCAGCAGCCAAGGCGGTACAGGGGGGAACACTGAAGCTTTCTTT. Protein: CASSQGGTGGNTEAFF.

The chain recombines TRBV4-2 with TRBJ2-3; D is possibly TRBD2 (6 bases). Germline-derived CDR1 and CDR2 are LGHNA and YNFKEQ. V lost 2 bases, J lost 1 base, and 13 bases lay in between. This CDR3 has 16 amino acids. CDR3 amino acids: CASSQYGRGRTDTQYF. The CDR3 DNA reads as TGTGCCAGCAGCCAATATGGGCGGGGACGCACAGATACGCAGTATTTT.

This rearrangement joins TRBV12-3 or TRBV12-4 to TRBJ2-7; 11 positions match TRBD2. V lost 0 bases, J lost 7 bases, and 11 bases stayed unmatched. The CDR3 extends over 17 amino acids. CDR3 in DNA: TGTGCCAGCAGTTTAGCGCGTACTAGCGGGAGTTCCCAAGAGCAGTACTTC. This encodes CASSLARTSGSSQEQYF.

With respect to this clonotype: The germline gene is not matched at one end of the junction; a read error may be the cause. V gene TRBV6-5 combines with J gene TRBJ1-4, with TRBD1 matching over 7 bases. The CDR3 has 13 amino acids. CDR1 is MNHEY, CDR2 SVGAGI, per germline. CDR3 amino acids: CASSWGQSEELFF. The CDR3 nucleotides are TGTGCCAGCAGTTGGGGACAGAGTGAAGAACTGTTTTTT.

This clonotype was counted a few times. The chain is built from TRBV12-3 or TRBV12-4 and TRBJ1-2; TRBD1 is a possible D gene (6 bases). Trimming removed 1 base at V and 7 bases at J, with 16 bases between. This CDR3 contains 15 residues. CDR3: CASSLGPGRGPGYTF. CDR3 sequence (DNA): TGTGCCAGCAGTTTAGGTCCGGGCAGGGGACCTGGCTACACCTTC.

This sequence joins TRBV12-3 or TRBV12-4 and TRBJ1-1, with D hard to call. The V and J ends lost 6 bases and 11 bases respectively, with 22 bases between them. The CDR3 runs 14 residues. The CDR3 bases are TGTGCCAGCAGCCGGCGGATTTTTAACCAGGAGGCTTTCTTT. Its translation: CASSRRIFNQEAFF.

The J gene is TRBJ2-7, the V gene TRBV5-1, with 13 bases fitting TRBD2. Germline CDR1 reads SGHRS; CDR2 reads YFSETQ. The junction had 7 bases not matched to a gene; V was cut back by 4 bases and J by 6 bases. The CDR3 consists of 15 residues. The CDR3 coding sequence is TGCGCCAGCAGCCTTGGACTAGCGGGAGAAGGCGAGCAGTACTTC. Encoded protein: CASSLGLAGEGEQYF.

This chain joins TRBV12-3 or TRBV12-4 and TRBJ1-2; D gene uncertain. CDR3 length equals 12 residues. Deletions cut 3 bases from V and 4 bases from J, with 6 bases between. CDR3 sequence reads: CASSFLPYGYTF. The DNA for the CDR3 is TGTGCCAGCAGTTTCTTGCCCTATGGCTACACCTTC.

The chain couples TRBV7-8 to TRBJ1-6; perhaps TRBD1 as D (5 bases). CDR3 length: 15 amino acids. V gave up 3 bases and J gave up 7 bases, with 13 bases separating them. CDR1 is SGHVS and CDR2 is FQNEAQ in the germline V gene. CDR3 protein: CASSLGLGGNSPLHF. The CDR3 DNA is TGTGCCAGCAGCTTGGGACTGGGTGGGAATTCACCCCTCCACTTT.

This clonotype was counted only a few times. V is TRBV7-9 and J is TRBJ2-4; 13 positions agree with TRBD2. With the DNA end fitting TRBJ2-5 better, the J assignment may be wrong. Germline CDR1 is SEHNR and CDR2 is FQNEAQ (reference sequence). The CDR3 consists of 16 residues. CDR3: CASSPRLAGGWETQYF. CDR3 nucleotide sequence: TGTGCCAGCAGCCCAAGACTAGCGGGGGGCTGGGAGACCCAGTACTTC.

This clonotype was recorded only once. CDR3 region: CATSAPGQSYEQYF. CDR3 coding DNA: TGTGCCACCAGCGCCCCGGGACAGTCCTACGAGCAGTACTTC. The V and J genes are TRBV15 and TRBJ2-4; TRBD1 agrees at 7 bases. The J call is in doubt because the DNA end fits TRBJ2-7 better. CDR1 and CDR2 from the germline V gene are LNHNV and YYDKDF (reference sequence). The CDR3 totals 14 residues.

This sequence joins TRBV6-5 and TRBJ1-1; 8 bases are a match to TRBD1. CDR1 and CDR2 from the germline V gene are MNHEY and SVGAGI. J was trimmed by 1 base and V by 7 bases; bases with no gene match: 5. The CDR3 runs 14 residues. The CDR3 protein is CASINDRGNTEAFF. CDR3 nucleotides: TGTGCCAGCATCAATGACAGGGGGAACACTGAAGCTTTCTTT.

This chain uses TRBV12-3 or TRBV12-4 with TRBJ1-2; D might be TRBD1 (6 bases). This CDR3 is 15 amino acids long. Between the trimmed V and J ends, which lost 2 bases and 8 bases, there was a span of 18 bases. CDR3 region: CASSLSGASRSGYTF. Here the CDR3 DNA reads TGTGCCAGCAGTTTATCGGGGGCTAGTCGGTCGGGCTACACCTTC.

This rearrangement joins TRBV3-1 to TRBJ2-4; D gene uncertain. Germline CDR1 reads LGHDT; CDR2 reads YNNKEL (reference sequence). This CDR3 has 15 residues. V was trimmed by 8 bases and J by 0 bases, leaving 14 bases between them. The CDR3 is CASATTGRAKNIQYF. Written as DNA, the CDR3 is TGTGCCAGCGCCACGACGGGTCGAGCCAAAAACATTCAGTACTTC.

V usage is TRBV12-3 or TRBV12-4 and J usage is TRBJ2-1; 13 bases match TRBD2. The CDR3 has 15 residues. V lost 5 bases to trimming and J lost 2 bases; unmatched junction nucleotides: 0. CDR3 DNA sequence: TGTGCCAGCAGTGGACTAGCGGGAGCCTACAATGAGCAGTTCTTC. It yields the protein CASSGLAGAYNEQFF.

The chain links TRBV12-3 or TRBV12-4 to TRBJ1-5; D remains unclear. Trimming removed 4 bases from V and 0 bases from J, with 13 bases in between. The CDR3 extends over 16 amino acids. CDR3 nucleotides: TGTGCCAGCAGTTATGGTGGAGAATATAGCAATCAGCCCCAGCATTTT. This gives the protein CASSYGGEYSNQPQHF.

V usage is TRBV12-3 or TRBV12-4 and J usage is TRBJ2-5; possibly TRBD1 or TRBD2 for D (5 bases each). CDR3 length: 13 residues. The germline V and J ends were trimmed by 4 bases and 11 bases, with 17 bases remaining between them. CDR3 sequence: CASSSRAEGEQYF. CDR3 coding DNA: TGTGCCAGCAGTTCCCGGGCCGAAGGGGAGCAGTACTTC.

This clonotype was seen a handful of times. V and J are TRBV5-5 and TRBJ2-5, with 9 bases that match TRBD1. The CDR3 runs 14 residues. Germline lookup yields CDR1 SGHKS and CDR2 YYEKEE (reference sequence). The ends lost 2 bases at V and 4 bases at J; junction bases unmatched: 3. Written as DNA, the CDR3 is TGTGCCAGCAGCTTCACAGGGGGCGTAGAGACCCAGTACTTC. It yields the protein CASSFTGGVETQYF.

The chain recombines TRBV13 with TRBJ2-7; 10 bases match TRBD1. The length of the CDR3 is 17 residues. Per the germline V gene, CDR1 is PRHDT and CDR2 is FYEKMQ (reference sequence). The V segment lost 5 bases and the J segment 2 bases; nucleotides outside the gene matches: 12. The CDR3 sequence: CASSNSGQGFPPYEQYF. The CDR3 nucleotides are TGTGCCAGCAGCAATTCGGGACAGGGGTTTCCCCCCTACGAGCAGTACTTC.

The V gene is TRBV10-3, the J gene TRBJ1-4; TRBD1 matches 10 bases. Germline values: CDR1 ENHRY, CDR2 SYGVKD. The CDR3 is 16 residues long. Trimming at V came to 8 bases and at J to 0 bases, leaving 6 bases not matched to a gene. DNA for the CDR3: TGTGCCATCGGCCCGACAGGGGGCTCAACTAATGAAAAACTGTTTTTT. Its protein is CAIGPTGGSTNEKLFF.